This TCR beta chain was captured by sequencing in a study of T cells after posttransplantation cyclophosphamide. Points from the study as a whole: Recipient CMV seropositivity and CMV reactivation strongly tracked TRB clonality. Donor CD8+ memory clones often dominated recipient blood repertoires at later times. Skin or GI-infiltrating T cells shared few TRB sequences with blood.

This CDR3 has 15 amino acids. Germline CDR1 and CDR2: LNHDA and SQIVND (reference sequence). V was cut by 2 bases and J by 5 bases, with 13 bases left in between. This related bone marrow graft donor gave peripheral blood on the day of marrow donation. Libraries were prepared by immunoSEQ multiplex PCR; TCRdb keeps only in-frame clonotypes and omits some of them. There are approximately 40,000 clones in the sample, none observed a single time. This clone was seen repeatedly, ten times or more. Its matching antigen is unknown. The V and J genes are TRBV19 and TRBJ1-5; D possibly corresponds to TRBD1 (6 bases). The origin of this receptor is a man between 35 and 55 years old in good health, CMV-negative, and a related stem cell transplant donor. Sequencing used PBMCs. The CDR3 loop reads CASSIRGSGDQPQHF. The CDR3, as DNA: TGTGCCAGTAGTATAAGGGGGAGTGGTGATCAGCCCCAGCATTTT.